The present entry profiles one T cell receptor beta chain with its context. Its target antigen remains unknown. No per-base quality is available; no much larger clone lies one base away. In the same sample, other DNA sequences code for this CDR3. The data originate from a study of OX40 agonist ivuxolimab in advanced cancers. Background on the whole study: Ivuxolimab, which targeted the costimulatory receptor OX40 (CD134), was an agonistic, fully human IgG2 monoclonal antibody. The paper reports the monotherapy dose-escalation portion (N of about 50 patients) of the phase I ivuxolimab trial. The purpose of peripheral TCRbeta sequencing was to test whether ivuxolimab changed TCR sequence diversity and led to clonal T-cell expansion. In the dose-escalation cohort, around four fifths of patients were male, and the mean age was 60 years with a range of roughly 23 to 79. Of the approximately 54 patients in dose escalation, some 20 had hepatocellular carcinoma, some 15 had melanoma, 9 had renal cell carcinoma and 9 had head and neck cancer. Three dose-escalation patients achieved partial responses, one with hepatocellular carcinoma and two with cutaneous melanoma. Intravenous ivuxolimab was administered to patients every 2 weeks at six dose levels: 0.01, 0.1, 0.3, 1.5, 3 and 10 mg/kg. Prior anti-PD-1, anti-PD-L1 or anti-CTLA-4 therapy was permitted, and 30% to 45% of dose-escalation patients had received checkpoint inhibitors.

Genomic DNA was extracted from sorted cells for sequencing of the TCRbeta CDR3 region. TCRbeta CDR3 regions were sequenced using the immunoSEQ Assay. This is the immuneACCESS table as TCRdb keeps it, with only in-frame sequences that have V and J called. A part of the clones is gone; compared with another copy, unresolved V genes explain less than half, and the rest is unexplained. This sample holds 20,000 to 25,000 clones; 80% to 90% were observed only once. The ten most abundant clones make up approximately 28% of the sample. The research as a whole found: Low levels of normalized T-cell clonal expansion were also shown by some nonresponding patients. At doses from 0.1 to 3.0 mg/kg, clonal expansion was seen in both CD4+ and CD8+ blood T cells between baseline and week 6. Which antigens the clonally expanded peripheral T cells were specific for was not determined. On average, CD8+ T cells showed more expanded clones than CD4+ T cells after ivuxolimab. In partial responders in the 0.1-3.0 mg/kg groups, normalized peripheral clonal expansion was found to be among the lowest, especially among CD8+ T cells.

The junction shows trimming of 5 bases on V and 5 bases on J, and the gene matches do not reach 6 bases of it. The germline V gene encodes CDR1 SGHTA and CDR2 FQGTGA. The cysteine opens and the phenylalanine closes a CDR3 of 14 amino acids. The read is trimmed to its CDR3 DNA, 42 bases read in frame from base 1. Patients with autoimmune disease history or receiving systemic immunosuppression were excluded from the trial. Peripheral blood for TCR sequencing was collected from all dose cohorts at baseline, on cycle 4 day 1, and on cycle 7 day 1. The samples were taken from a phase I, first-in-human, multicenter, open-label dose-escalation trial of ivuxolimab. The trial enrolled adults with locally advanced or metastatic head and neck squamous cell, hepatocellular, melanoma or renal cell carcinoma. Before TCR sequencing, CD4+ T cells and CD8+ T cells from peripheral blood were sorted into separate populations.

This chain joins TRBV7-3 to TRBJ1-1; 9 of the junction bases match TRBD1. The TCR comes from an adult with an advanced solid tumor such as melanoma, head and neck, liver or kidney cancer. The input for sequencing was CD4+ or CD8+ T cells sorted from blood, taken in a trial of the OX40 agonist ivuxolimab. The CDR3 protein: CASSEQGAITEAFF. The DNA is as follows: TGTGCCAGCAGCGAACAGGGGGCGATTACTGAAGCTTTCTTT.